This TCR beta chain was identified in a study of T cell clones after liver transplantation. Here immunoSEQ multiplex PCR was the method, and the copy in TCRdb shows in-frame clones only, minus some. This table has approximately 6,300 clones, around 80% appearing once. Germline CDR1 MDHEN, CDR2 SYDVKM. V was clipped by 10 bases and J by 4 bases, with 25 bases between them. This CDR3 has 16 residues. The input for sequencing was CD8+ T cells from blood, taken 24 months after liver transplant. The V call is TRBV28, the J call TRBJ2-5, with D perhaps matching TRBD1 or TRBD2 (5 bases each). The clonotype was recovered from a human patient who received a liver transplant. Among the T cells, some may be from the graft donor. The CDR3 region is CATPGLPGASGETQYF. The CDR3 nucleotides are TGTGCCACTCCTGGACTCCCCGGGGCGAGCGGAGAGACCCAGTACTTC.